This TCR beta chain was captured by sequencing in a study of blood T cell repertoires in COVID-19. This clone was found a few times. The CDR3 totals 14 residues. The germline gives CDR1 LGHDT, CDR2 YNNKEL (reference sequence). Trimming took off 0 bases at V and 0 bases at J, with 6 bases between the two ends. The repertoire was sequenced with immunoSEQ multiplex PCR; TCRdb's copy has only in-frame clones and lacks some. There are more than 200,000 clones in the sample; approximately 80% occur only once, and 3% to 4% lies in the top ten. The TCR sequence derives from a woman between 35 and 50 years old with active or convalescent COVID-19. The chain links TRBV3-1 (or the pseudogene TRBV3-2) to TRBJ2-7; D gene uncertain. Sequenced material: peripheral blood. The DNA of the CDR3 is TGTGCCAGCAGCCAAGACCCGAGCTCCTACGAGCAGTACGTC. Protein sequence: CASSQDPSSYEQYV.